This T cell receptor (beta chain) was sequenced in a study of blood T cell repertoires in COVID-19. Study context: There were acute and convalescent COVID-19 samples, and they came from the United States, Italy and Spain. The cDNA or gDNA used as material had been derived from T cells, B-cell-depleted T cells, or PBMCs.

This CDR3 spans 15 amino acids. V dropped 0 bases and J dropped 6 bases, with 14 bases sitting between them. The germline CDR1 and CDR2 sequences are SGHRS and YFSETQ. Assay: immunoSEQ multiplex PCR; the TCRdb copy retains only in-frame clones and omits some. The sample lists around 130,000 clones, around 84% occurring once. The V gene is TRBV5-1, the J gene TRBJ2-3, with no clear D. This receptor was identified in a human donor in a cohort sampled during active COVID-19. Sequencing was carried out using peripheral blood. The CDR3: CASSLGSLILDTQYF. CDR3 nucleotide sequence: TGCGCCAGCAGCTTGGGGAGCCTCATCTTGGATACGCAGTATTTT. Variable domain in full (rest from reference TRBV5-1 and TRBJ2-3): KAGVTQTPRYLIKTRGQQVTLSCSPISGHRSVSWYQQTPGQGLQFLFEYFSETQRNKGNFPGRFSGRQFSNSRSEMNVSTLELGDSALYLCASSLGSLILDTQYFGPGTRLTVL.